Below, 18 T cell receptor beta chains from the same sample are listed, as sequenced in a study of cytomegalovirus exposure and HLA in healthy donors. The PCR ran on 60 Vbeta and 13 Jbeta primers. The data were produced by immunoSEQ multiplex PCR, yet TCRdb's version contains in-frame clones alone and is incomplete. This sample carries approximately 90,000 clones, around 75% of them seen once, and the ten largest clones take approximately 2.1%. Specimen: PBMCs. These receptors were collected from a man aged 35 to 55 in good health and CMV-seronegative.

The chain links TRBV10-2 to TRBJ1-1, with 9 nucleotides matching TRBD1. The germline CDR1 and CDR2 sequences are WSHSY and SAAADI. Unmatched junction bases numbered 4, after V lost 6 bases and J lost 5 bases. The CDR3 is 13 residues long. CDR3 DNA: TGCGCCAGCAGGGACAGGGGTTATACTGAAGCTTTCTTT. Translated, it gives CASRDRGYTEAFF.

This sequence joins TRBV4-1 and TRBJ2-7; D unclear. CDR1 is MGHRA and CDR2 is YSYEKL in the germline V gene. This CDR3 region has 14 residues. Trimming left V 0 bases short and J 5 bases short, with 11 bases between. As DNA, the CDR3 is TGCGCCAGCAGCCAAGATTCAGGTTTGGACGAGCAGTACTTC. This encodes CASSQDSGLDEQYF.

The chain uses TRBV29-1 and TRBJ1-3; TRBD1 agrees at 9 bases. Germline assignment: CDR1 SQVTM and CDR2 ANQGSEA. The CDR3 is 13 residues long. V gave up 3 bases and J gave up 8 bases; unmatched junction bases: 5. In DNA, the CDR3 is TGCAGCGTTGACCTACGACAGGGGGACACCATATATTTT. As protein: CSVDLRQGDTIYF.

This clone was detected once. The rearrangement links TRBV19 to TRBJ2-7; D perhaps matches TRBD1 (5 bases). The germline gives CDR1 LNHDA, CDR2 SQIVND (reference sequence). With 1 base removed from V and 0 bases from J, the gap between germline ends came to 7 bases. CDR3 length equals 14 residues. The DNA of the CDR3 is TGTGCCAGTAGTATAGTAGGGGCCTCCTACGAGCAGTACTTC. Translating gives CASSIVGASYEQYF.

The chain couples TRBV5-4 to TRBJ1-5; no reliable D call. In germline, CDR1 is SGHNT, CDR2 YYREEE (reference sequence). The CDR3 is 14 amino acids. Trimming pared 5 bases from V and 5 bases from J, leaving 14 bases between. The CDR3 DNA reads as TGTGCCAGCAGTTCACCCACGGAGGATCAGCCCCAGCATTTT. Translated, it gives CASSSPTEDQPQHF.

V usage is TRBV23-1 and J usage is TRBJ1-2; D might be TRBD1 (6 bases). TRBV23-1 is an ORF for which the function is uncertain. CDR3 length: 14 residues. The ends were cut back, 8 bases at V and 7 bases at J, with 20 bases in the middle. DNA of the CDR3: TGCGCCAGCCGATCCTCGGGGGGCGCAGGTGGCTACACCTTC. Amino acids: CASRSSGGAGGYTF.

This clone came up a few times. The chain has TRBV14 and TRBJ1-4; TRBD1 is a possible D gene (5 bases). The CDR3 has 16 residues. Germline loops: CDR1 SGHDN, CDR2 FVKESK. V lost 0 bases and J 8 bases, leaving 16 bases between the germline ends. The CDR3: CASSQDLPLAGEKLFF. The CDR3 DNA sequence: TGTGCCAGCAGCCAAGATCTCCCACTTGCAGGGGAAAAACTGTTTTTT.

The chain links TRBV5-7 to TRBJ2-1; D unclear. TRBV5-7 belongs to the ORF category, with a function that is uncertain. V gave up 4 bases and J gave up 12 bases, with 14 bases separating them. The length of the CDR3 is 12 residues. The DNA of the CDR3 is TGTGCCAGCAGCCACAGACCGAGTCGGCAGTTCTTC. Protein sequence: CASSHRPSRQFF.

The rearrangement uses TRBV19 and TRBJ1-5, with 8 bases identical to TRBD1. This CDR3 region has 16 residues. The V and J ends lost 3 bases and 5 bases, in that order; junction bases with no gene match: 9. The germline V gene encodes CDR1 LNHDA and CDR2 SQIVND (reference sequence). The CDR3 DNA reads TGTGCCAGTAGTATCCCCGACAGGGGAACGTATCAGCCCCAGCATTTT. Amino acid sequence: CASSIPDRGTYQPQHF.

The CDR3 sequence: CASSLNRGAYEQYF. The CDR3 DNA reads as TGTGCCAGCAGCTTAAACAGGGGAGCCTACGAGCAGTACTTC. The gene calls are TRBV11-3 and TRBJ2-7, with TRBD1 identical over 7 bases. V trimming: 2 bases; J trimming: 2 bases; junction bases outside the gene matches: 3. There are 14 residues in the CDR3. Germline-derived CDR1 and CDR2 are SGHNT and YENEEA.

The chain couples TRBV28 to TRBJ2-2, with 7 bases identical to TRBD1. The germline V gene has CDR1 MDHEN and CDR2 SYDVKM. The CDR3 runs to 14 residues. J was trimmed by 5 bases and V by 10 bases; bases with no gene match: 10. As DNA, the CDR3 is TGTGCCATCCCAGGGGGAGTGAGGACCGGGGAGCTGTTTTTT. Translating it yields CAIPGGVRTGELFF. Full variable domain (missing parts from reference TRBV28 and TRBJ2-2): DVKVTQSSRYLVKRTGEKVFLECVQDMDHENMFWYRQDPGLGLRLIYFSYDVKMKEKGDIPEGYSVSREKKERFSLILESASTNQTSMYLCAIPGGVRTGELFFGEGSRLTVL.

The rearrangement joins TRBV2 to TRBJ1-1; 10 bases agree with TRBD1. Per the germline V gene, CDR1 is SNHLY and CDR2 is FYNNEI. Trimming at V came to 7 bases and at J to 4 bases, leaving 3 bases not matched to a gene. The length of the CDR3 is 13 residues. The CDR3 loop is CASNGQGGTEAFF. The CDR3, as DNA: TGTGCCAGCAATGGACAGGGGGGCACTGAAGCTTTCTTT.

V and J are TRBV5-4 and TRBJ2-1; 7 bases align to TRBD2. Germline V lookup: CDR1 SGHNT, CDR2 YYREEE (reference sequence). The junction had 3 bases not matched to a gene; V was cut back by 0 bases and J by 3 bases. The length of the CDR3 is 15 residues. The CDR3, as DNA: TGTGCCAGCAGCTTGGGACTAGCAAGCTACAATGAGCAGTTCTTC. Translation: CASSLGLASYNEQFF.

CDR3 sequence reads: CASSPLGQGVNYGYTF. DNA for the CDR3: TGTGCCAGCTCACCACTCGGACAGGGGGTTAACTATGGCTACACCTTC. This chain uses TRBV18 with TRBJ1-2; 10 bases fit TRBD1. The CDR3 is made up of 16 amino acids. After removal of 1 base from V and 1 base from J, the junction contained 3 bases not matched to a gene. The germline V gene encodes CDR1 KGHSH and CDR2 LQKENI.

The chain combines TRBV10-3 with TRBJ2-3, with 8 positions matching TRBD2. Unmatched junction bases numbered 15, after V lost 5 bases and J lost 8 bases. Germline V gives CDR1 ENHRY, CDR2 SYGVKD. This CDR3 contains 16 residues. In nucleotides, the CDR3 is TGTGCCATCAGTAAGGGTTTAGCGGGGCCCGGGGGTACGCAGTATTTT. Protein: CAISKGLAGPGGTQYF.

This chain's CDR3 is CASSEVGAGGFSGQYF. In DNA, the CDR3 is TGTGCCAGCAGTGAAGTGGGGGCGGGGGGATTTTCCGGGCAGTACTTC. The chain joins TRBV2 to TRBJ2-7; 8 bases map to TRBD2. V shed 1 base and J 9 bases; nucleotides not matched to a gene: 14. This CDR3 region has 16 residues. Germline loops: CDR1 SNHLY, CDR2 FYNNEI. The whole variable domain, filled in from reference TRBV2 and TRBJ2-7, reads EPEVTQTPSHQVTQMGQEVILRCVPISNHLYFYWYRQILGQKVEFLVSFYNNEISEKSEIFDDQFSVERPDGSNFTLKIRSTKLEDSAMYFCASSEVGAGGFSGQYFGPGTRLTVT.

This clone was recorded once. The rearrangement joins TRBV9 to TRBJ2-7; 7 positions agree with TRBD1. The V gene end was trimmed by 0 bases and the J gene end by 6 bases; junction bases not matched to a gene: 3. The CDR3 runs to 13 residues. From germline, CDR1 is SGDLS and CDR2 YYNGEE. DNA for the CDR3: TGTGCCAGCAGCGTAGCAACAGGGGCCGAGCAGTACTTC. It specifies CASSVATGAEQYF. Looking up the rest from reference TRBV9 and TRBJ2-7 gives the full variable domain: DSGVTQTPKHLITATGQRVTLRCSPRSGDLSVYWYQQSLDQGLQFLIQYYNGEERAKGNILERFSAQQFPDLHSELNLSSLELGDSALYFCASSVATGAEQYFGPGTRLTVT.

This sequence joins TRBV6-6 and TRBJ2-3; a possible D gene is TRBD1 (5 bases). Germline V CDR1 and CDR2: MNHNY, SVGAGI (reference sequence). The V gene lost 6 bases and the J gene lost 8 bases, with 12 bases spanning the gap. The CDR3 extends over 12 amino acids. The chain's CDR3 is CASRHRIGTQYF. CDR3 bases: TGTGCCAGCAGGCACAGGATTGGTACGCAGTATTTT.